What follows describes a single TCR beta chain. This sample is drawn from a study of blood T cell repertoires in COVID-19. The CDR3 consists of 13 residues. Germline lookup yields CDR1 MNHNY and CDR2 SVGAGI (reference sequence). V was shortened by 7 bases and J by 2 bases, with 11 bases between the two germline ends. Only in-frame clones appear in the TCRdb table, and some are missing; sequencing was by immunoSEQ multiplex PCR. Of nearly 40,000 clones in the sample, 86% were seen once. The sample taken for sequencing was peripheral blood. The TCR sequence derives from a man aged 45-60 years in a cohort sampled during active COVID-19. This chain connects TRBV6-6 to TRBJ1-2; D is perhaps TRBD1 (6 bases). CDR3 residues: CASTLDRNYGYTF. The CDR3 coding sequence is TGTGCCAGCACCCTTGACAGGAACTATGGCTACACCTTC.